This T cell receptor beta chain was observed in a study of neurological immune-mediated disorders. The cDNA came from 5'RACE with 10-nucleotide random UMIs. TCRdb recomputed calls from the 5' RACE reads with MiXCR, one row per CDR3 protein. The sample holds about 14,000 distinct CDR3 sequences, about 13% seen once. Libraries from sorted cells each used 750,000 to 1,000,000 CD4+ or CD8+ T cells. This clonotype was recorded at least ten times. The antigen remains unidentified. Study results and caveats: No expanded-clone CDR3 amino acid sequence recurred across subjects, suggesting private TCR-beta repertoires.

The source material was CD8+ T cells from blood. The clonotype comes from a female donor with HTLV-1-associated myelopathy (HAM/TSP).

The CDR3 DNA reads as TGCGCCAGCAGCTCTGGGGGTGGATACACTGAAGCTTTCTTT. Translated: CASSSGGGYTEAFF. The rearrangement joins TRBV5-1 to TRBJ1-1; the D gene is possibly TRBD1 (5 bases). The CDR3 covers 14 residues. CDR1 and CDR2 (germline): SGHRS, YFSETQ. V was shortened by 3 bases and J by 3 bases, with 12 bases between the two germline ends.